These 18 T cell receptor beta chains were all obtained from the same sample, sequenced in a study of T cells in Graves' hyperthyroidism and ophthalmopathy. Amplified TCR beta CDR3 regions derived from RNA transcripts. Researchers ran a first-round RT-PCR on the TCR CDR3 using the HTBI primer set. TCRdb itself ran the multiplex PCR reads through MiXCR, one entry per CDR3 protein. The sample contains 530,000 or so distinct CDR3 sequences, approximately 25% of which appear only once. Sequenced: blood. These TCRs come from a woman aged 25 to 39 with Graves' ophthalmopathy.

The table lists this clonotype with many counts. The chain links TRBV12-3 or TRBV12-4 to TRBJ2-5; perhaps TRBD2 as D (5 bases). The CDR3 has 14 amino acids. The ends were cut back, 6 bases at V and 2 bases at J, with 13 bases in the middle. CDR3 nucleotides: TGTGCCAGCAGCCACCCCCGGACTCAAGAGACCCAGTACTTC. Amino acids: CASSHPRTQETQYF.

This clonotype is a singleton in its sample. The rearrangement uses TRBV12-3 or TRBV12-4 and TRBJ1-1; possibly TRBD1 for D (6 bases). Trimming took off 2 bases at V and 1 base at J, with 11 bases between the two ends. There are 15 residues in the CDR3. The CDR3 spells CASSLYGQPNTEAFF. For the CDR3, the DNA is TGTGCCAGCAGTTTATACGGACAGCCGAACACTGAAGCTTTCTTT.

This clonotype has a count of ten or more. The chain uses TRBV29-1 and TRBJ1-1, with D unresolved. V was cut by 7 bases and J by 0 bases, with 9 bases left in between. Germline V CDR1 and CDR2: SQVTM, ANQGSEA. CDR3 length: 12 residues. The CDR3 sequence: CSATELNTEAFF. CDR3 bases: TGCAGCGCAACAGAATTGAACACTGAAGCTTTCTTT.

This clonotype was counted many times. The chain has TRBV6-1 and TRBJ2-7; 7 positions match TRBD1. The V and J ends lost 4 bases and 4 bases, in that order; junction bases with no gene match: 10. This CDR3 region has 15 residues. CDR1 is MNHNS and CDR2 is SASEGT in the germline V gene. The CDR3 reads CASSGGTVKQYEQYF. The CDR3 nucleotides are TGTGCCAGCAGTGGTGGGACAGTTAAGCAGTACGAGCAGTACTTC.

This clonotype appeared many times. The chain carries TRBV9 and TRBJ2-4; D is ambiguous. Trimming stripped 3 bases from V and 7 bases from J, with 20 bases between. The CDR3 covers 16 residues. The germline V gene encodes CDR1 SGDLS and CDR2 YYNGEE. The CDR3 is CASSEAGAGDFNIQYF. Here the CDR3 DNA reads TGTGCCAGCAGCGAAGCAGGAGCCGGCGACTTCAACATTCAGTACTTC.

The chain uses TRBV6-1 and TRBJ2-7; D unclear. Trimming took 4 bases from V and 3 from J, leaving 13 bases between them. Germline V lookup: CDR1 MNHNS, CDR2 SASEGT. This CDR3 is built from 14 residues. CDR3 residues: CASSVEAAHYEQYF. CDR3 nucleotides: TGTGCCAGCAGTGTAGAGGCAGCCCACTACGAGCAGTACTTC.

The CDR3 DNA follows: TGCAGTGCTAGCTCGGCAGGCTGGTCCTACGAGCAGTACTTC. As protein: CSASSAGWSYEQYF. The rearrangement uses TRBV20-1 and TRBJ2-7; D is uncertain. This CDR3 is 14 amino acids long. Per the germline V gene, CDR1 is DFQATT and CDR2 is SNEGSKA (reference sequence). The V gene lost 3 bases and the J gene lost 1 base, with 13 bases spanning the gap.

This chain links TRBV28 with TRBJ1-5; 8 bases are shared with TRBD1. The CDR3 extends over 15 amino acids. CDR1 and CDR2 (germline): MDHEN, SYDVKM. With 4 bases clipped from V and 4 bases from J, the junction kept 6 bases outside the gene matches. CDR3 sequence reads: CASSSRQGLNQPQHF. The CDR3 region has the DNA TGTGCCAGCAGTTCCAGACAGGGGTTAAATCAGCCCCAGCATTTT.

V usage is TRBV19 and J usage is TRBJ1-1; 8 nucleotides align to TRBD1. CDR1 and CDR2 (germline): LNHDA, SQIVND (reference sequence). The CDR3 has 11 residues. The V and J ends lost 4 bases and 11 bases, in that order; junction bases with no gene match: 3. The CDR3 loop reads CASSTDRAAFF. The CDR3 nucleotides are TGTGCCAGTAGTACGGACAGGGCGGCTTTCTTT.

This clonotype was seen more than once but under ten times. This CDR3 reads CSARDPGSGANVLTF. The CDR3 DNA reads TGCAGTGCTAGAGACCCAGGGTCTGGGGCCAACGTCCTGACTTTC. The chain employs TRBV20-1 and TRBJ2-6; possible D gene TRBD1, 5 bases. Germline-derived CDR1 and CDR2 are DFQATT and SNEGSKA (reference sequence). CDR3 length equals 15 residues. The ends were cut back, 0 bases at V and 1 base at J, with 7 bases in the middle.

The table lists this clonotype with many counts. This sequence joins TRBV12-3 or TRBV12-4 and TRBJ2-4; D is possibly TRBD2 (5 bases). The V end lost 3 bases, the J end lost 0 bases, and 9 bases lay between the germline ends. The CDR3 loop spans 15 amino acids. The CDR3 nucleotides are TGTGCCAGCAGTTTGTCGGGGTTAGCCAAAAACATTCAGTACTTC. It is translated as CASSLSGLAKNIQYF.

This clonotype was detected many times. DNA for the CDR3: TGTGCCAGCAGCTTAGGGCTACTCACCCCCACCGGGGAGCTGTTTTTT. The encoded protein is CASSLGLLTPTGELFF. The genes are TRBV7-2 and TRBJ2-2; D gene ambiguous. The germline CDR1 and CDR2 sequences are SGHTA and FQGNSA. The ends were cut back, 1 base at V and 4 bases at J, with 13 bases in the middle. The CDR3 sequence is 16 residues long.

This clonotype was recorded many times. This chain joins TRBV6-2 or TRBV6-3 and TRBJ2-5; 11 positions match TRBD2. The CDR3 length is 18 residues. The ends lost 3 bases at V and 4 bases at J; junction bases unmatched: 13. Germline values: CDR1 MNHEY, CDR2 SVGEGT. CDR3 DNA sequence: TGTGCCAGCAGTTATTCCCTCCAACTAGCGGGGGCGGGAGAGACCCAGTACTTC. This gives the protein CASSYSLQLAGAGETQYF.

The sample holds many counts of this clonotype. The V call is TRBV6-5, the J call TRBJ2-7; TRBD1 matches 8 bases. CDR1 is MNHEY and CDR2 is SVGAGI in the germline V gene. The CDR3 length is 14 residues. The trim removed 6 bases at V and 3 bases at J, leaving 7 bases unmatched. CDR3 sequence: CASRRGQDNYEQYF. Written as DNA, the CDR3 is TGTGCCAGCAGGCGGGGACAGGATAACTACGAGCAGTACTTC.

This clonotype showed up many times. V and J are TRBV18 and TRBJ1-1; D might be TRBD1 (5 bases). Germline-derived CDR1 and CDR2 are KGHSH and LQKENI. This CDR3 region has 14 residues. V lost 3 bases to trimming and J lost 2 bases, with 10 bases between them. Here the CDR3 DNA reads TGTGCCAGCTCACCCTTTGACAGAAACACTGAAGCTTTCTTT. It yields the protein CASSPFDRNTEAFF.

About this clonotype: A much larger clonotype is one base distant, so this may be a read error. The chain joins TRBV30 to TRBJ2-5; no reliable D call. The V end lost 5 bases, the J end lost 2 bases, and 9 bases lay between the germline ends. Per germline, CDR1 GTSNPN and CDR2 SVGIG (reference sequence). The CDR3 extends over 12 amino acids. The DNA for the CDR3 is TGTGCCTGGCGGCCTCTTCAAGAGACCCAGTACTTC. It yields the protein CAWRPLQETQYF. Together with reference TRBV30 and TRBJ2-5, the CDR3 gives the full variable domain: SQTIHQWPATLVQPVGSPLSLECTVEGTSNPNLYWYRQAAGRGLQLLFYSVGIGQISSEVPQNLSASRPQDRQFILSSKKLLLSDSGFYLCAWRPLQETQYFGPGTRLLVL.

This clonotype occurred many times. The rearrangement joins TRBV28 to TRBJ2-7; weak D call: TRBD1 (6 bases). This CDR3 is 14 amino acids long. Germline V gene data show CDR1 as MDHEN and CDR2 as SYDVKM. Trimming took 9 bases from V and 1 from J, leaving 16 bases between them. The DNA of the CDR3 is TGTGCCAGTAACAGGGATTTGGATTCCTACGAGCAGTACTTC. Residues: CASNRDLDSYEQYF.

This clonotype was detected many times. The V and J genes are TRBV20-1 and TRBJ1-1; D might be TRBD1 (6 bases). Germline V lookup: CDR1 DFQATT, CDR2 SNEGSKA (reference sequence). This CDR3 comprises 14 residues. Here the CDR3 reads CSTTARRGSTEAFF. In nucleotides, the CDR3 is TGCAGCACGACAGCGCGCAGGGGAAGCACTGAAGCTTTCTTT.